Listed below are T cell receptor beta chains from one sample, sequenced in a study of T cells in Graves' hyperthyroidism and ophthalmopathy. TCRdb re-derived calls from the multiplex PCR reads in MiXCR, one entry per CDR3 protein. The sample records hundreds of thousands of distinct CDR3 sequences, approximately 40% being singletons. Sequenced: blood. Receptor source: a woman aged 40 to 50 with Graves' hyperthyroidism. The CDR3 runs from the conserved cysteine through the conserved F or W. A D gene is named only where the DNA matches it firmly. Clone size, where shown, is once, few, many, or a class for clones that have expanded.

CASSSQGLGPYSNQPQHF	TGTGCCAGCAGTTCCCAGGGGTTAGGACCTTATAGCAATCAGCCCCAGCATTTT	TRBJ1-5	.	TRBV12-3/TRBV12-4	.
CASSHWDPEWGGYTF	TGCGCCAGCAGCCATTGGGACCCCGAATGGGGTGGCTACACCTTC	TRBJ1-2	.	TRBV4-1	few
CASSYNSFPTYEQYF	TGTGCCAGCAGCTACAACTCCTTCCCCACCTACGAGCAGTACTTC	TRBJ2-7	.	TRBV7-2	.
CASSQDSTLGGQETQYF	TGTGCCAGCAGCCAAGATTCGACACTGGGGGGGCAAGAGACCCAGTACTTC	TRBJ2-5	TRBD2	TRBV7-9	few
CASSRTGDSDQPQHF	TGTGCCAGCAGTCGTACAGGGGATAGCGATCAGCCCCAGCATTTT	TRBJ1-5	TRBD1	TRBV7-2	.
CASSYSSSGSPYEQYF	TGTGCCAGCAGTTACTCGAGTAGCGGGAGCCCCTACGAGCAGTACTTC	TRBJ2-7	TRBD2	TRBV6-5	.
CAIRGDRENQPQQYF	TGTGCCATCAGAGGGGACAGGGAGAATCAGCCCCAGCAGTACTTC	TRBJ2-7	TRBD1	TRBV10-3	.
CASSPTGSPGYGYTF	TGTGCCAGCAGCCCCACCGGGAGTCCGGGGTATGGCTACACCTTC	TRBJ1-2	.	TRBV6-5	.
CASSRTGFSYEQYF	TGCGCCAGCAGCCGGACAGGATTTTCCTACGAGCAGTACTTC	TRBJ2-7	TRBD1	TRBV5-1	few
CASSGEINKIAFF	TGTGCCAGCAGTGGCGAGATAAATAAGATAGCTTTCTTT	TRBJ1-1	.	TRBV2	many
CASRGPPGQPYSNQPQHF	TGTGCCAGCAGAGGCCCCCCGGGACAGCCTTATAGCAATCAGCCCCAGCATTTT	TRBJ1-5	TRBD1	TRBV10-1	.
CASGWYRQEYLTGANVLTF	TGTGCCAGCGGCTGGTACCGACAGGAGTATTTAACCGGGGCCAACGTCCTGACTTTC	TRBJ2-6	.	TRBV5-5	.